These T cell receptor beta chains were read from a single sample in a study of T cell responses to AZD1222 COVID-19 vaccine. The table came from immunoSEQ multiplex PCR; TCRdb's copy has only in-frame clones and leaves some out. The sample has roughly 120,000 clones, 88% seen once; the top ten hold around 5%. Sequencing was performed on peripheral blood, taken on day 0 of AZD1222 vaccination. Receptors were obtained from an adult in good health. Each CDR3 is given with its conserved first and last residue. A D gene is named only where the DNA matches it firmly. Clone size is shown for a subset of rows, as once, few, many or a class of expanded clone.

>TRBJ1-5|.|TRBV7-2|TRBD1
CASSFGGGQGNQPQHF
TGTGCCAGCAGCTTCGGCGGTGGACAGGGAAATCAGCCCCAGCATTTT
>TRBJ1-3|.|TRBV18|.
CASSSTDGGFGNTIYF
TGTGCCAGCTCATCGACAGATGGAGGCTTTGGAAACACCATATATTTT
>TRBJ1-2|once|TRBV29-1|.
CSVEIFGTNYGYTF
TGCAGCGTTGAAATTTTTGGGACAAACTATGGCTACACCTTC
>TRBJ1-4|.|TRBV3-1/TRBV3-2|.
CASSPRADGSEKLFF
TGTGCCAGCAGCCCTCGGGCCGACGGGAGTGAAAAACTGTTTTTT
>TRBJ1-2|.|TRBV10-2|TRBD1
CASREGTGGGYTF
TGCGCCAGCAGAGAAGGGACAGGCGGGGGCTACACCTTC
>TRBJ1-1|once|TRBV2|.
CASLKTGGGEAFF
TGTGCCAGCCTAAAAACTGGCGGGGGAGAAGCTTTCTTT
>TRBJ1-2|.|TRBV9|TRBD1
CASSVGDSYGYTF
TGTGCCAGCAGCGTTGGGGACAGCTATGGCTACACCTTC
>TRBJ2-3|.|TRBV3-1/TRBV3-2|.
CASSSGRGDTQYF
TGTGCCAGCAGCTCCGGACGGGGGGATACGCAGTATTTT
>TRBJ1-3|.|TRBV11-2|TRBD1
CASTWQGALGNTIYF
TGTGCCAGCACTTGGCAGGGGGCGCTTGGAAACACCATATATTTT
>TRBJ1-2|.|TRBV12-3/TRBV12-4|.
CASSLNPHGYTF
TGTGCCAGCAGTTTAAACCCTCACGGCTACACCTTC
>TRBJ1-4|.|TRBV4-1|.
CASSQEGVQGRGGEKLFF
TGCGCCAGCAGCCAAGAAGGGGTGCAGGGGAGAGGTGGTGAAAAACTGTTTTTT
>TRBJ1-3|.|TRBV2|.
CASSPPDGVDTIYF
TGTGCCAGCAGTCCACCGGACGGCGTGGACACCATATATTTT
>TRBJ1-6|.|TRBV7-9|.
CASSLEQRNSPLHF
TGTGCCAGCAGCTTAGAGCAGCGGAATTCACCCCTCCACTTT
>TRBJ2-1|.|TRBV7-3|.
CASSLTQGSYNEQFF
TGTGCCAGCAGCTTAACCCAGGGCTCCTACAATGAGCAGTTCTTC
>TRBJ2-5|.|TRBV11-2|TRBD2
CASSPRGGGAIRQETQYF
TGTGCCAGCAGCCCCCGTGGCGGGGGGGCCATAAGGCAAGAGACCCAGTACTTC
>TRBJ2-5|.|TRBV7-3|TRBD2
CASSLIGRGAPQETQYF
TGTGCCAGCAGCTTAATAGGGCGGGGGGCACCCCAAGAGACCCAGTACTTC
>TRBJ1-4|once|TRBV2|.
CASSTGTSTTNEKLFF
TGTGCCAGCAGTACCGGGACAAGCACAACTAATGAAAAACTGTTTTTT
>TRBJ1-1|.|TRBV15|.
CATSRTGYTEAFF
TGTGCCACCAGCAGAACAGGGTACACTGAAGCTTTCTTT
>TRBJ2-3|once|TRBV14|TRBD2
CASSHYTLSAGETDTQYF
TGTGCCAGCAGCCACTATACCCTCTCAGCGGGGGAGACAGATACGCAGTATTTT
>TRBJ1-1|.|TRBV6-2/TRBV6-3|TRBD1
CASSTGTGMGTEAFF
TGTGCCAGCAGCACCGGGACAGGGATGGGAACTGAAGCTTTCTTT
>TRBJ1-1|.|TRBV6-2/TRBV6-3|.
CASSSHEPINTEAFF
TGTGCCAGCAGTTCTCACGAACCAATTAACACTGAAGCTTTCTTT
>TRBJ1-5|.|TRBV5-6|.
CASSYRQSNQPQHF
TGTGCCAGCAGCTACCGACAGAGCAATCAGCCCCAGCATTTT
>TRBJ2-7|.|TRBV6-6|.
CASSYPGAYEQYF
TGTGCCAGCAGTTACCCGGGCGCATACGAGCAGTACTTC
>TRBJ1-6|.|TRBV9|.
CASSPRTDSPLHF
TGTGCCAGCAGCCCGCGGACCGATTCACCCCTCCACTTT
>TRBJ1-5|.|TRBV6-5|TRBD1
CASSRQGNGNQPQHF
TGTGCCAGCAGCAGACAGGGCAATGGCAATCAGCCCCAGCATTTT
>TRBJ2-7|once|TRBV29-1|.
CSVLVGYEQYF
TGCAGCGTGCTGGTCGGGTACGAGCAGTACTTC
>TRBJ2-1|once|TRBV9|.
CASSVGGDGSYNEQFF
TGTGCCAGCAGCGTAGGGGGAGACGGATCCTACAATGAGCAGTTCTTC
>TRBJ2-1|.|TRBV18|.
CASSLKQPVRLPNSYNEQFF
TGTGCCAGCTCACTTAAACAACCAGTACGACTACCGAATTCCTACAATGAGCAGTTCTTC
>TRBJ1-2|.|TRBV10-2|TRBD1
CASRNDRDGYTF
TGCGCCAGCAGGAATGACAGGGATGGCTACACCTTC
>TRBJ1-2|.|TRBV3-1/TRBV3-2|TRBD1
CASSQEGRGKTF
TGTGCCAGCAGCCAAGAAGGCAGGGGGAAGACCTTC
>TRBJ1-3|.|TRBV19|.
CASSPQAGQYSGNTIYF
TGTGCCAGTAGCCCACAGGCAGGGCAGTACTCTGGAAACACCATATATTTT
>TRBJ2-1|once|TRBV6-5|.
CASIVYESHEQFF
TGTGCCAGCATAGTTTACGAGTCGCATGAGCAGTTCTTC
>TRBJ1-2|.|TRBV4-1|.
CASSQVAEPNYGYTF
TGCGCCAGCAGCCAAGTAGCCGAGCCTAACTATGGCTACACCTTC
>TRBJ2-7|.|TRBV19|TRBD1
CASKPGQGSYEQYF
TGTGCCAGTAAACCGGGACAGGGCTCCTACGAGCAGTACTTC
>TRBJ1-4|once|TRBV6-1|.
CASSERTAPTNEKLFF
TGTGCCAGCAGTGAACGCACGGCGCCAACTAATGAAAAACTGTTTTTT
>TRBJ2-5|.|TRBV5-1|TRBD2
CASSREGETQYF
TGCGCCAGCAGCCGGGAGGGGGAGACCCAGTACTTC
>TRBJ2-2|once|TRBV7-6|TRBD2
CASSLEASGDGTGELFF
TGTGCCAGCAGCTTAGAGGCTAGCGGGGATGGAACCGGGGAGCTGTTTTTT
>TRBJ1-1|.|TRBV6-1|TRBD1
CASSDRGMNTEAFF
TGTGCCAGCAGTGACAGGGGGATGAACACTGAAGCTTTCTTT
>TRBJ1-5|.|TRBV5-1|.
CASSLGDFNQPQHF
TGCGCCAGCAGCTTGGGGGATTTTAATCAGCCCCAGCATTTT
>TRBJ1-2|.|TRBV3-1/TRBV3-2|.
CASSPPATGGYTF
TGTGCCAGCAGCCCCCCGGCCACCGGTGGCTACACCTTC